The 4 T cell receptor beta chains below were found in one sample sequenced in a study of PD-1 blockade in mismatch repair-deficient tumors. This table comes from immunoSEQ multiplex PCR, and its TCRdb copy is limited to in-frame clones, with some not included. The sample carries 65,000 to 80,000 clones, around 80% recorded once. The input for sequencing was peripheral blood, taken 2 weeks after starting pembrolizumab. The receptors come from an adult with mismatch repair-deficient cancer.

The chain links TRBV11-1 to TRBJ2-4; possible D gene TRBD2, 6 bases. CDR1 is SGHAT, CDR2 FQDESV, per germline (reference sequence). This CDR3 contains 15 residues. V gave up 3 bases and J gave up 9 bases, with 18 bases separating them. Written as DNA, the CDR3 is TGTGCCAGCAGCTTCTCAGGGTACGAGGAGGGCATTCAGTACTTC. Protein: CASSFSGYEEGIQYF.

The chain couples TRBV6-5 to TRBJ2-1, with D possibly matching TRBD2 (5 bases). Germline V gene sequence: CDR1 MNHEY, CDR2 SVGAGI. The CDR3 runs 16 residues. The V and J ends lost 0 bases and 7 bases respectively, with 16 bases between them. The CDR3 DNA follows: TGTGCCAGCAGTTACTCAAGCGGCCCTCGAGGAAATGAGCAGTTCTTC. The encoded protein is CASSYSSGPRGNEQFF.

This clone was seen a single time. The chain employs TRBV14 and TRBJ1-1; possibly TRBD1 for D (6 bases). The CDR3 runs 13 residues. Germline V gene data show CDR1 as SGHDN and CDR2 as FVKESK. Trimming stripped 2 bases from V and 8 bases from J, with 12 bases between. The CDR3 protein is CASSQLGAREAFF. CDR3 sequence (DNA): TGTGCCAGCAGCCAATTGGGGGCGAGAGAAGCTTTCTTT.

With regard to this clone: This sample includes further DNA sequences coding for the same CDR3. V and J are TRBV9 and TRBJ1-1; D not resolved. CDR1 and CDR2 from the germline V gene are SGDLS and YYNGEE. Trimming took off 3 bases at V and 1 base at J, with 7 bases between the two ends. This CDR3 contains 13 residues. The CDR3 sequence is CASSAQRNTEAFF. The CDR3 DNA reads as TGTGCCAGCAGCGCACAAAGGAACACTGAAGCTTTCTTT.